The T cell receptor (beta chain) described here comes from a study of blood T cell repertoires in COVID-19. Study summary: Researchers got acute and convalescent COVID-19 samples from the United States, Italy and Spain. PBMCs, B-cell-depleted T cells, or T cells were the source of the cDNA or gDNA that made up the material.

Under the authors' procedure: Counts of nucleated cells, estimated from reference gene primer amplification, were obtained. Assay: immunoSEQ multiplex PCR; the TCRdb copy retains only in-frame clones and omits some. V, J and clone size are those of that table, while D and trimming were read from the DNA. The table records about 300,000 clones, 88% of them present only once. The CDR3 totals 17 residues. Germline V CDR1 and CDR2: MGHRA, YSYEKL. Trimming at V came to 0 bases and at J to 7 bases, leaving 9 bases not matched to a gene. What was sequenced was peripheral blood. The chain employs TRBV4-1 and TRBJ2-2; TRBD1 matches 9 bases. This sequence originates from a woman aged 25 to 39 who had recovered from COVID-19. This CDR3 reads CASSQDGGTGLLGELFF. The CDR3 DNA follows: TGCGCCAGCAGCCAAGATGGCGGGACAGGGCTCCTCGGGGAGCTGTTTTTT.